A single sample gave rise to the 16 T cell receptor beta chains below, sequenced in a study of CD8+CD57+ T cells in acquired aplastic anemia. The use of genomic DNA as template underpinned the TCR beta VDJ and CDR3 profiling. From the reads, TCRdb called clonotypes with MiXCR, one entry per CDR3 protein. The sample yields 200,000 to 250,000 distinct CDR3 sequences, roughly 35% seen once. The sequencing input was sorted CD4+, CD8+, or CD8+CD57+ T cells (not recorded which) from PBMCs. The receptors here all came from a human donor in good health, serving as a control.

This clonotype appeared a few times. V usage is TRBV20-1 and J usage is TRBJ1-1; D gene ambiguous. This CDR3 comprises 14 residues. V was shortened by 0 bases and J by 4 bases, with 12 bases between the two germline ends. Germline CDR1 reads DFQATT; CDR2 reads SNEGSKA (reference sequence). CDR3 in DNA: TGCAGTGCTAGAGACCCTGGATCGGTCACTGAAGCTTTCTTT. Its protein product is CSARDPGSVTEAFF.

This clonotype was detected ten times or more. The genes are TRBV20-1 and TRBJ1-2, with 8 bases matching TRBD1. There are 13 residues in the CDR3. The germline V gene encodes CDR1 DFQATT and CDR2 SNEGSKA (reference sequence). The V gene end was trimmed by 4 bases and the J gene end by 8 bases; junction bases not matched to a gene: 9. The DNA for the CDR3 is TGCAGTGCTATTTCAGGGGGCTTACGGGGCTACACCTTC. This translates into CSAISGGLRGYTF.

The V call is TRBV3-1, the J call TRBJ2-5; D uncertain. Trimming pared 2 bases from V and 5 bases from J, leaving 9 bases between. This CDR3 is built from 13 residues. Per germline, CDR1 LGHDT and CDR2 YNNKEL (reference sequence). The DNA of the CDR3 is TGTGCCAGCAGCCAAATGATGGGGGAGACCCAGTACTTC. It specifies CASSQMMGETQYF.

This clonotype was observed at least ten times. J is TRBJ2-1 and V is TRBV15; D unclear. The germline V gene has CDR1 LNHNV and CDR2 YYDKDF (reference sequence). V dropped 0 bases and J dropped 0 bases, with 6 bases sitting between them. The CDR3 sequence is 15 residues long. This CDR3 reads CATSREQSSYNEQFF. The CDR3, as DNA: TGTGCCACCAGCAGAGAACAGAGCTCCTACAATGAGCAGTTCTTC.

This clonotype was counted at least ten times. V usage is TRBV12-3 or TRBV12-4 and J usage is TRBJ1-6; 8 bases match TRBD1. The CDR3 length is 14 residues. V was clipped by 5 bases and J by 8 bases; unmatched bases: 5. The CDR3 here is CASSLGTGHSPLHF. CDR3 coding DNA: TGTGCCAGCAGTCTAGGGACAGGTCATTCACCCCTCCACTTT.

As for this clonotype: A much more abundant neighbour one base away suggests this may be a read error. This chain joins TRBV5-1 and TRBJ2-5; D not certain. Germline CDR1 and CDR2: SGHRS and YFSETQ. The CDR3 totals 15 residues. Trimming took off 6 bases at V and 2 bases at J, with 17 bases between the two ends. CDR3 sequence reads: CASKVRLERQETQYF. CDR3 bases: TGCGCCAGCAAGGTTAGGCTGGAACGGCAAGAGACCCAGTACTTC.

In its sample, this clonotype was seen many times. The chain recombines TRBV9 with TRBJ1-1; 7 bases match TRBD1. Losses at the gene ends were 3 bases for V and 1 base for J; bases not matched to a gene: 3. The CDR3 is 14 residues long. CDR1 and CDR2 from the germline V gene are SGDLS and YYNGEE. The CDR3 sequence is CASSEWTGNTEAFF. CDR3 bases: TGTGCCAGCAGCGAATGGACAGGGAACACTGAAGCTTTCTTT.

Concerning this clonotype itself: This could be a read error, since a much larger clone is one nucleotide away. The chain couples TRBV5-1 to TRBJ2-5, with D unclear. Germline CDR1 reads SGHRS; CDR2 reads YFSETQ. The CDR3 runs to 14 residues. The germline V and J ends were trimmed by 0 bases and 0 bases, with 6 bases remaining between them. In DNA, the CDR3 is TGCGCCAGCAGCTTGGAAGTGTACCAAGAGACCCAGTACTTC. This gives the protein CASSLEVYQETQYF.

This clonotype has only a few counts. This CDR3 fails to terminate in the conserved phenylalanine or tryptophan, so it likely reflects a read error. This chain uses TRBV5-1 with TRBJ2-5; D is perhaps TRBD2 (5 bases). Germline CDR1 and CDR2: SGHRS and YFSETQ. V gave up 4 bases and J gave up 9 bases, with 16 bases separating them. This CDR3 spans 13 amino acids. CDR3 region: CASSPAGDGSQYL. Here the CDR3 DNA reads TGCGCCAGCAGCCCCGCCGGGGATGGGTCCCAGTACCTC.

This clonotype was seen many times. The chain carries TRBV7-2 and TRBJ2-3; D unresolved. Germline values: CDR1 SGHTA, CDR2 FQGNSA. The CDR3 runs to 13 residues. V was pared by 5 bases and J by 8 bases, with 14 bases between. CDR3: CASSRQSLGTQYF. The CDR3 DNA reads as TGTGCCAGCAGCCGACAATCCTTAGGTACGCAGTATTTT.

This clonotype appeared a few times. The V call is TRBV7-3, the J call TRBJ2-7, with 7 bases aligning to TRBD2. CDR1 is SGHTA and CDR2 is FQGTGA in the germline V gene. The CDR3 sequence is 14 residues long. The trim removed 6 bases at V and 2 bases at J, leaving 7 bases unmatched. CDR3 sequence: CASSCTSATYEQYV. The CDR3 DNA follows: TGTGCCAGCAGTTGCACTAGCGCCACCTACGAGCAGTACGTC.

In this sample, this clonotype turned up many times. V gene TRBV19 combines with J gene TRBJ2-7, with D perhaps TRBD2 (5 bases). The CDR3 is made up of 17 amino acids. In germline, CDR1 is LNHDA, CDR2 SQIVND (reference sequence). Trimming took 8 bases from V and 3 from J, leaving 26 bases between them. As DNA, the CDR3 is TGTGCCAGTTCGAGGGAGAGCATCCGACTTGGGAGCTACGAGCAGTACTTC. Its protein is CASSRESIRLGSYEQYF.

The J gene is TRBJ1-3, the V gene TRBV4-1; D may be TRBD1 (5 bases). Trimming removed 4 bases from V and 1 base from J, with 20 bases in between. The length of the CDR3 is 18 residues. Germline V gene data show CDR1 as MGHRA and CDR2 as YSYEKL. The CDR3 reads CASSREVVYGGSGNTIYF. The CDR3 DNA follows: TGCGCCAGCAGCCGAGAGGTTGTTTACGGGGGTTCTGGAAACACCATATATTTT.

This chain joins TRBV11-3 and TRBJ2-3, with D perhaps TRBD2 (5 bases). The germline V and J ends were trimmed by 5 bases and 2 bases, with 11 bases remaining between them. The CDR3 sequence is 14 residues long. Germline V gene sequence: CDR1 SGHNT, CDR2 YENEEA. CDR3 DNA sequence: TGTGCCAGCAGCGTGGACTGGCTCACAGATACGCAGTATTTT. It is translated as CASSVDWLTDTQYF.

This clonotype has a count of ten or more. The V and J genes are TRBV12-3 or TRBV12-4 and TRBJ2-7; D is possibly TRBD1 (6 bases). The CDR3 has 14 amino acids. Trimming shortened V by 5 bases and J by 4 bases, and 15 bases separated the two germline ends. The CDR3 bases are TGTGCCAGCAGTGCTACCTGGACAGTTTACGAGCAGTACTTC. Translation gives CASSATWTVYEQYF.

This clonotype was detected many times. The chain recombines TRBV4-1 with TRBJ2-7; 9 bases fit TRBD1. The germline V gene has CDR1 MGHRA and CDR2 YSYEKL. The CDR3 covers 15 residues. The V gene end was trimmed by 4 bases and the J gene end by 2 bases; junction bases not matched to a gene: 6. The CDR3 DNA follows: TGCGCCAGCAGCCCACTCCGGGACAGGGCCTACGAGCAGTACTTC. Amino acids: CASSPLRDRAYEQYF.